This TCR beta chain originates from a study of monozygotic twins with inflammatory bowel disease (dated 2019 in TCRdb). Some background on the complete study: In total, 28 monozygotic twin pairs made up the full study: 19 Danish pairs, all IBD-discordant, plus nine German pairs, of which four were IBD-concordant and five were IBD-discordant. Disease-associated traits were sought mainly through comparisons between IBD patients and their genetically identical healthy co-twins within discordant pairs. Each individual had, on average, about 151 000 unique TCRalpha sequences and 181 000 unique TCRbeta sequences available for analysis.

From each donor, a roughly 2.6 ml peripheral blood sample was collected into PAXgene tubes and stored at -80 degrees C. Total RNA was isolated from whole blood with the PAXgene blood miRNA kit on an automated QIAcube, without T cell sorting. Peripheral blood from monozygotic twin pairs, either concordant or discordant for inflammatory bowel disease, underwent deep TCRalpha and TCRbeta repertoire profiling that used unique molecular barcoding. Smoking habits were recorded for all twin pairs, and each individual was classified as a current, former or never smoker. Broad study findings and their caveats: Compared with healthy twins, IBD patients had fewer clonotypes in common with other individuals, a difference most pronounced in patients showing signs of disease activity. Measured by the inverse Simpson index, TCRbeta repertoire diversity was lower in IBD patients than in their healthy co-twins. The results gave no support for a single strong signal or clonotype linked to IBD. Background noise and inter-individual variability may have been introduced into the repertoires by the differing immunosuppressive treatments among patients. Repertoire similarity did not differ between concordant and discordant twins, possibly due to limited statistical power. The analysis was unable to tell apart different T cell subtypes.

The germline V gene specifies MNHNS as CDR1 and SASEGT as CDR2. Counted from cysteine to phenylalanine, this CDR3 has 15 amino acids. No DNA sequence was recorded. To prepare the library, 5' RACE was applied. Preparation of each TCR library used about 3,200 ng of total RNA. For each sample, cDNA synthesis was carried out in eight separate reactions using SMARTScribe reverse transcriptase. During cDNA synthesis, template switching was used to introduce unique molecular identifiers that contained a 6-nucleotide sample barcode. TCRalpha and TCRbeta cDNA was amplified in two nested PCRs of roughly 16 and 10 cycles, and bead purification was carried out after each PCR. Before amplification, the cDNA was treated with uracil DNA-glycosylase and purified using the QIAquick PCR purification kit. The second PCR added Illumina TruSeq-compatible adapters along with sample-specific barcodes. TapeStation and Qubit were used to check library quality and concentration, and about 4.5 ng of each library was pooled. Sequencing of pooled libraries was carried out on an Illumina HiSeq2500 single-index Rapid Run using 2 x 100 bp reads and custom sequencing primers. The published analysis was carried out like this. MiGEC version 1.2.6 was used for UMI-based consensus assembly to correct PCR and sequencing errors. MiXCR version 2.1.1 was used to carry out V(D)J alignment, clonotype assembly and CDR3 extraction. Normalisation of gene usage, clonotype sharing and MAIT/NKT TCR abundance was achieved by analysing the top 1000, 10 000 and 20 000 clonotypes per sample. After downsampling to 27 000 UMIs, diversity was calculated as the inverse Simpson index using the vegan R package. Statistical testing used paired Mann-Whitney U tests on the discordant twin pairs and applied Benjamini-Hochberg correction for multiple testing. TCRdb reprocessed the reads, and each CDR3 protein sequence is entered once, without DNA. The V and J calls shown here were made by TCRdb, not taken from the authors' results. The sample's table lists a count of 350,000 to 400,000 distinct CDR3 sequences. Just over 2.5% of the sample is in the top ten clones.

Points on this clonotype: The target of this receptor is not known.

This receptor was taken from a human donor with ulcerative colitis or Crohn's disease, or a healthy co-twin of an affected twin (not recorded which). The V and J genes are TRBV6-1 and TRBJ2-3; TCRdb outputs TRBD1, but without DNA this stays unchecked. Sequences were obtained from blood. The CDR3 has the sequence CASRLDRRGTDTQYF.